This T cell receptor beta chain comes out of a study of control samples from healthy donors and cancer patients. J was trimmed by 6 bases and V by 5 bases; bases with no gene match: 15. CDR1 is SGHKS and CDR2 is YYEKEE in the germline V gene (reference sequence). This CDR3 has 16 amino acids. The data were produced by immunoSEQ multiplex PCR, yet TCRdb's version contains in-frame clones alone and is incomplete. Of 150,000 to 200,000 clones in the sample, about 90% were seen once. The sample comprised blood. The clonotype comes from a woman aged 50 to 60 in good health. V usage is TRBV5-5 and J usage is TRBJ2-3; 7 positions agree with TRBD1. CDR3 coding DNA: TGTGCCAGCAGTTTAGCTTTGGTACAGGGGTGGGATACGCAGTATTTT. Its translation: CASSLALVQGWDTQYF.